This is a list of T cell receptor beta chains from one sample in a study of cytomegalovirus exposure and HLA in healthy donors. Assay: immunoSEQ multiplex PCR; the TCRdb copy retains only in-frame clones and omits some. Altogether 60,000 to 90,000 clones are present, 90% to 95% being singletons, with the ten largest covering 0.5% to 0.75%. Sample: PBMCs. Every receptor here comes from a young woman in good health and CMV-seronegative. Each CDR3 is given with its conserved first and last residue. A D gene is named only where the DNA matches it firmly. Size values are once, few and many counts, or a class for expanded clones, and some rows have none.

cdr3_aa: CASSQDPGSYNSPLHF
cdr3_nt: TGCGCCAGCAGCCAAGACCCAGGTTCCTATAATTCACCCCTCCACTTT
v_call: TRBV4-3
j_call: TRBJ1-6
clone_size: .
d_call: .

cdr3_aa: CASSPSGGATGKNIQYF
cdr3_nt: TGTGCCAGCAGCCCTAGCGGGGGGGCGACAGGCAAAAACATTCAGTACTTC
v_call: TRBV7-2
j_call: TRBJ2-4
clone_size: .
d_call: TRBD2

cdr3_aa: CASSKAGYLTDTQYF
cdr3_nt: TGTGCCAGTAGTAAGGCGGGCTACCTGACAGATACGCAGTATTTT
v_call: TRBV19
j_call: TRBJ2-3
clone_size: .
d_call: .

cdr3_aa: CASSLMARAYEQYF
cdr3_nt: TGTGCCAGCAGCTTAATGGCGCGGGCCTACGAGCAGTACTTC
v_call: TRBV11-2
j_call: TRBJ2-7
clone_size: .
d_call: .

cdr3_aa: CSVGGITGGQFF
cdr3_nt: TGCAGCGTGGGCGGAATCACAGGGGGGCAATTTTTT
v_call: TRBV29-1
j_call: TRBJ1-4
clone_size: .
d_call: TRBD1

cdr3_aa: CASSRPVGGAKGYTF
cdr3_nt: TGTGCCAGCAGCCGTCCGGTGGGGGGGGCGAAGGGCTACACCTTC
v_call: TRBV7-9
j_call: TRBJ1-2
clone_size: .
d_call: .

cdr3_aa: CASRLVFRDSLFVTTNEKLFF
cdr3_nt: TGTGCAAGTCGCTTAGTTTTCCGGGACAGCCTTTTTGTGACAACTAATGAAAAACTGTTTTTT
v_call: TRBV12-2
j_call: TRBJ1-4
clone_size: .
d_call: .

cdr3_aa: CASSLAAGGVEAFF
cdr3_nt: TGTGCCAGCAGCCTCGCGGCAGGCGGGGTCGAAGCTTTCTTT
v_call: TRBV7-8
j_call: TRBJ1-1
clone_size: .
d_call: .

cdr3_aa: CASTDRYTFEQYF
cdr3_nt: TGTGCCAGCACGGACAGGTATACATTCGAGCAGTACTTC
v_call: TRBV6-1
j_call: TRBJ2-7
clone_size: .
d_call: TRBD1

cdr3_aa: CASSLAPRGTDTQYF
cdr3_nt: TGTGCCAGCAGCTTAGCCCCCCGGGGCACAGATACGCAGTATTTT
v_call: TRBV7-8
j_call: TRBJ2-3
clone_size: .
d_call: .

cdr3_aa: CASSMGTGVPNNEQFF
cdr3_nt: TGTGCCAGTAGTATGGGGACAGGGGTCCCTAACAATGAGCAGTTCTTC
v_call: TRBV19
j_call: TRBJ2-1
clone_size: .
d_call: TRBD1

cdr3_aa: CASSLGTGESPLHF
cdr3_nt: TGTGCCAGCAGCCTCGGGACAGGGGAGTCACCCCTCCACTTT
v_call: TRBV7-9
j_call: TRBJ1-6
clone_size: .
d_call: TRBD1

cdr3_aa: CASSWTNGYEQYF
cdr3_nt: TGTGCCAGCAGCTGGACAAACGGCTACGAGCAGTACTTC
v_call: TRBV5-6
j_call: TRBJ2-7
clone_size: .
d_call: .

cdr3_aa: CASSRSSGGIDEQFF
cdr3_nt: TGTGCCAGTAGTAGGAGTAGCGGGGGGATCGATGAGCAGTTCTTC
v_call: TRBV19
j_call: TRBJ2-1
clone_size: .
d_call: TRBD2

cdr3_aa: CASSLNTGGNEQFF
cdr3_nt: TGCGCCAGCAGCTTAAACACAGGGGGCAATGAGCAGTTCTTC
v_call: TRBV5-1
j_call: TRBJ2-1
clone_size: .
d_call: TRBD1

cdr3_aa: CASNTWGQGNYEQYF
cdr3_nt: TGTGCCAGCAACACGTGGGGACAGGGCAACTACGAGCAGTACTTC
v_call: TRBV27
j_call: TRBJ2-7
clone_size: .
d_call: TRBD1

cdr3_aa: CASSQWGTQVQETQYF
cdr3_nt: TGCGCCAGCAGCCAGTGGGGGACACAGGTACAAGAGACCCAGTACTTC
v_call: TRBV4-1
j_call: TRBJ2-5
clone_size: .
d_call: .

cdr3_aa: CASSFKSGGGNEQFF
cdr3_nt: TGTGCCAGCAGCTTTAAGAGCGGGGGGGGCAATGAGCAGTTCTTC
v_call: TRBV5-4
j_call: TRBJ2-1
clone_size: .
d_call: TRBD2

cdr3_aa: CASSSPALAGQYF
cdr3_nt: TGTGCCAGCAGCTCCCCGGCTCTAGCGGGGCAGTACTTC
v_call: TRBV11-2
j_call: TRBJ2-7
clone_size: once
d_call: TRBD2

cdr3_aa: CASSLGQKLANYGYTF
cdr3_nt: TGCGCCAGCAGCTTGGGCCAGAAACTAGCTAACTATGGCTACACCTTC
v_call: TRBV5-1
j_call: TRBJ1-2
clone_size: .
d_call: .

cdr3_aa: CASSLAMETPHGYTF
cdr3_nt: TGCGCCAGCAGCTTGGCCATGGAGACGCCCCATGGCTACACCTTC
v_call: TRBV5-1
j_call: TRBJ1-2
clone_size: .
d_call: .

cdr3_aa: CASSYRTGGTSPLHF
cdr3_nt: TGTGCCAGCAGTTACCGCACAGGGGGGACTTCACCCCTCCACTTT
v_call: TRBV6-5
j_call: TRBJ1-6
clone_size: .
d_call: TRBD1

cdr3_aa: CASSLQGGNSPLHF
cdr3_nt: TGTGCCAGCAGCTTGCAGGGAGGGAATTCACCCCTCCACTTT
v_call: TRBV5-6
j_call: TRBJ1-6
clone_size: .
d_call: .

cdr3_aa: CASSYMTAGSPLHF
cdr3_nt: TGTGCCAGCAGTTACATGACAGCGGGTTCACCCCTCCACTTT
v_call: TRBV6-5
j_call: TRBJ1-6
clone_size: .
d_call: .

cdr3_aa: CASSDRTGSYGYTF
cdr3_nt: TGTGCCAGCAGTGATAGGACAGGGAGCTATGGCTACACCTTC
v_call: TRBV2
j_call: TRBJ1-2
clone_size: .
d_call: TRBD1

cdr3_aa: CASRAGGGQETQYF
cdr3_nt: TGTGCCAGCAGGGCGGGGGGAGGCCAAGAGACCCAGTACTTC
v_call: TRBV28
j_call: TRBJ2-5
clone_size: .
d_call: TRBD2

cdr3_aa: CASSYGPDTQYF
cdr3_nt: TGTGCCAGCAGTTACGGGCCAGATACGCAGTATTTT
v_call: TRBV6-6
j_call: TRBJ2-3
clone_size: few
d_call: .

cdr3_aa: CASSYGSSTDTQYF
cdr3_nt: TGTGCCAGCAGTTACGGCAGTAGCACAGATACGCAGTATTTT
v_call: TRBV6-5
j_call: TRBJ2-3
clone_size: .
d_call: .

cdr3_aa: CASSPVQGIQPQHF
cdr3_nt: TGTGCCAGCAGCCCTGTACAGGGTATTCAGCCCCAGCATTTT
v_call: TRBV7-2
j_call: TRBJ1-5
clone_size: .
d_call: .

cdr3_aa: CAWGLAGPKTQYF
cdr3_nt: TGTGCCTGGGGACTAGCGGGGCCGAAGACCCAGTACTTC
v_call: TRBV30
j_call: TRBJ2-5
clone_size: .
d_call: TRBD2

cdr3_aa: CASSPRANMGSYNSPLHF
cdr3_nt: TGTGCCAGCAGCCCCAGGGCCAACATGGGCTCCTATAATTCACCCCTCCACTTT
v_call: TRBV27
j_call: TRBJ1-6
clone_size: .
d_call: .

cdr3_aa: CASKSLAQGPTEAFF
cdr3_nt: TGTGCCAGCAAATCCTTGGCCCAGGGGCCCACTGAAGCTTTCTTT
v_call: TRBV6-1
j_call: TRBJ1-1
clone_size: .
d_call: .

cdr3_aa: CASSYYGSGSTEAFF
cdr3_nt: TGTGCCAGCAGTTATTATGGGTCGGGGAGCACTGAAGCTTTCTTT
v_call: TRBV6-5
j_call: TRBJ1-1
clone_size: .
d_call: .

cdr3_aa: CASSPSGTGITEAFF
cdr3_nt: TGTGCCAGCTCACCATCCGGGACAGGGATCACTGAAGCTTTCTTT
v_call: TRBV18
j_call: TRBJ1-1
clone_size: .
d_call: TRBD1

cdr3_aa: CAISESGRVAEQYF
cdr3_nt: TGTGCCATCAGTGAGTCGGGCAGGGTCGCCGAGCAGTACTTC
v_call: TRBV10-3
j_call: TRBJ2-7
clone_size: .
d_call: .